This TCR beta chain was sequenced for a study of control samples from healthy donors and cancer patients. Germline V CDR1 and CDR2: SGDLS, YYNGEE. The CDR3 totals 14 residues. Trimming shortened V by 7 bases and J by 4 bases, and 12 bases separated the two germline ends. Sequenced by immunoSEQ multiplex PCR; TCRdb stores in-frame clones only, minus some. The sample yields 110,000 or so clones, around 89% seen once. The V gene is TRBV9, the J gene TRBJ1-6, with D hard to call. This TCR derives from a woman between 50 and 59 years old in good health. Sample: blood. The CDR3 bases are TGTGCCAGCGGTGCACATCAATATAATTCACCCCTCCACTTT. This translates into CASGAHQYNSPLHF. Based on the CDR3 plus reference TRBV9 and TRBJ1-6, the full variable domain is DSGVTQTPKHLITATGQRVTLRCSPRSGDLSVYWYQQSLDQGLQFLIQYYNGEERAKGNILERFSAQQFPDLHSELNLSSLELGDSALYFCASGAHQYNSPLHFGNGTRLTVT.